The 4 T cell receptor beta chains presented below share a single source sample, sequenced in a study of shared clonotypes between healthy human individuals. Sequencing used immunoSEQ multiplex PCR; TCRdb keeps in-frame clones, though not all of them. The repertoire holds 2 million to 2.5 million clones, more than 85% seen once, with under 2% in the top ten. The naive CD8 population came from CD45RO-negative cells selected for CCR7, without terminally differentiated effector memory CD45RA+ cells. Sequencing input: naive CD8+ T cells from PBMCs. The receptors derive from a man aged 18 to 35 in good health. Some clones in this sample may be carry-over from other donors' samples.

CDR3 sequence: CASSAGGRSNQPQHF. The CDR3 DNA is TGTGCCAGCAGCGCAGGGGGCCGGAGCAATCAGCCCCAGCATTTT. The rearrangement uses TRBV25-1 and TRBJ1-5; 8 positions agree with TRBD1. Germline V gene sequence: CDR1 MGHDK, CDR2 SYGVNS. V gave up 6 bases and J gave up 1 base; unmatched junction bases: 5. The CDR3 runs to 15 residues.

The chain joins TRBV7-2 to TRBJ1-2; D call uncertain. From germline, CDR1 is SGHTA and CDR2 FQGNSA. V lost 0 bases and J lost 0, with 11 bases in between. CDR3 size: 16 residues. DNA for the CDR3: TGTGCCAGCAGCTTAGCGTCGGGCCGAGCTAACTATGGCTACACCTTC. This sequence encodes CASSLASGRANYGYTF.

The rearrangement links TRBV28 to TRBJ1-2, with 7 bases matching TRBD1. The CDR3 consists of 18 residues. Germline V gives CDR1 MDHEN, CDR2 SYDVKM. V was pared by 4 bases and J by 3 bases, with 17 bases of the junction left unmatched. Written as DNA, the CDR3 is TGTGCCAGCAGTTCAAACATTCTCCGGGACAGAGGGGACTATGGCTACACCTTC. Protein product: CASSSNILRDRGDYGYTF.

The chain carries TRBV11-2 and TRBJ2-1; D not certain. Germline CDR1 SGHAT, CDR2 FQNNGV. The CDR3 extends over 11 amino acids. Trimming took 5 bases from V and 7 from J, leaving 6 bases between them. CDR3 sequence reads: CASSVGNEQFF. The CDR3 coding sequence is TGTGCCAGCAGCGTAGGAAATGAGCAGTTCTTC.